Detailed here is one T cell receptor beta chain. The antigen remains undetermined. The data were produced by immunoSEQ multiplex PCR, yet TCRdb's version contains in-frame clones alone and is incomplete. Of about 130,000 clones listed, approximately 84% were seen once; the top ten hold about 2.9%. The time point was: pretreatment peripheral blood. Germline V gene sequence: CDR1 SNHLY, CDR2 FYNNEI. The V end lost 2 bases, the J end lost 0 bases, and 8 bases lay between the germline ends. This CDR3 spans 15 amino acids. These data come from a study of PD-L1 blockade in urothelial cancer. Study background: Twenty-five of 29 patients were males with bladder-origin urothelial cancer. Typically, measured as a median, blood samples had 141,255 T cells. Study observations and caveats: Those with durable benefit had larger increases in tumor-associated blood clones at 3 weeks.

Material: PBMCs, obtained around atezolizumab (anti-PD-L1) treatment. This clonotype originated in a man in his forties or fifties with urothelial cancer. V gene TRBV2 combines with J gene TRBJ2-1; D is unresolved. In nucleotides, the CDR3 is TGTGCCAGCAGTGAACGGCGGAGCTCCTACAATGAGCAGTTCTTC. Translated, it gives CASSERRSSYNEQFF.